These 2 T cell receptor beta chains were sequenced from one sample in a study of CXCR3-negative and CXCR3-positive naive CD8 T cells. What these receptors recognize is not known. 5' RACE with UMI labels generated the TRB cDNA libraries. TCRdb re-called the 5' RACE reads and shows each CDR3 protein once, DNA omitted. This sample contains roughly 63,000 distinct CDR3 sequences. Findings of the study overall: CXCR3-positive naive cells had TRB CDR3s that were more hydrophobic than CXCR3-negative naive cells had.

Input material: naive CXCR3+ CD8+ T cells from blood. Subset defined: CD45RO-CCR7+CD27+CD95- naive CD8+ T cells expressing CXCR3 (TNR3+). These TCRs come from a human donor in good health. Some clones in this sample may be carry-over from other donors' samples.

The V call is TRBV29-1, the J call TRBJ2-2; TCRdb designates TRBD1, a call that cannot be tested without DNA. Germline V CDR1 and CDR2: SQVTM, ANQGSEA. The CDR3 is 17 amino acids. Here the CDR3 reads CSVEDPTGEKWIGELFF.

This chain connects TRBV6-5 to TRBJ2-2. Germline loops: CDR1 MNHEY, CDR2 SVGAGI. The CDR3 is made up of 16 amino acids. CDR3 region: CASSYSMGSNTGELFF.